This is a list of T cell receptor beta chains from one sample in a study of blood T cell repertoires in COVID-19. Data came from immunoSEQ multiplex PCR; TCRdb stores just in-frame clones and leaves some out. The repertoire holds about 120,000 clones, roughly 75% seen once, with approximately 16% in the top ten. Sequenced: peripheral blood. These receptors all stem from a man in his 60s with active or convalescent COVID-19. Each CDR3 is given with its conserved first and last residue. D genes are given only for firm matches. For some rows the clone size is stated as once, few or many, or as a class when expanded; others skip it.

v_call	clone_size	j_call	d_call	cdr3_nt	cdr3_aa
TRBV30	-	TRBJ2-2	TRBD2	TGTGCCTGGTCGAGCGGGAGTATCGCCGGGGAGCTGTTTTTT	CAWSSGSIAGELFF
TRBV6-5	once	TRBJ2-7	-	TGTGCCAGCAGTTACACTACAGGGCCCTACGAGCAGTACTTC	CASSYTTGPYEQYF
TRBV7-2	-	TRBJ2-4	-	TGTGCCAGCAGCTTAGAGCCCAAAAACATTCAGTACTTC	CASSLEPKNIQYF
TRBV7-8	-	TRBJ2-2	-	TGTGCCAGCAGCTTAGCGGAGGGGACCGGGGAGCTGTTTTTT	CASSLAEGTGELFF
TRBV6-1	-	TRBJ2-6	-	TGTGCCAGCAGTGAATTCGTAGTCCTGACTTTC	CASSEFVVLTF
TRBV5-5	-	TRBJ2-7	-	TGTGCCAGCAGCCCAGGGCAGGGATTGTACGAGCAGTACTTC	CASSPGQGLYEQYF
TRBV19	few	TRBJ2-5	-	TGTGCCAGTAGTAAGACAGGCTTAGTAGAAGAGACCCAGTACTTC	CASSKTGLVEETQYF
TRBV6-5	once	TRBJ2-7	TRBD2	TGTGCCAGCAGAAGGGGACTAGCGGGAGTTCTGTACTTC	CASRRGLAGVLYF
TRBV12-3/TRBV12-4	-	TRBJ2-7	-	TGTGCCAGCAGTCCGGGAGCTCACCACGAGCAGTACTTC	CASSPGAHHEQYF
TRBV7-8	few	TRBJ1-5	TRBD1	TGTGCCAGCAGCTTTGGGACAGGGGAAGAGCCCCAGCATTTT	CASSFGTGEEPQHF
TRBV7-9	once	TRBJ2-3	TRBD1	TGTGCCAGCAGCGAACAGGGGAGCACAGATACGCAGTATTTT	CASSEQGSTDTQYF
TRBV11-3	-	TRBJ2-1	-	TGTGCCAGCAGCCTAGTCACGGGGGTAGCGGCCTACAATGAGCAGTTCTTC	CASSLVTGVAAYNEQFF
TRBV15	once	TRBJ1-1	TRBD1	TGTGCCACCAGCACTGGGTTTCCGGGACAGGCTATGAACACTGAAGCTTTCTTT	CATSTGFPGQAMNTEAFF
TRBV9	-	TRBJ1-5	-	TGTGCCAGCAGCCAGTACTCAGGGGACAATCAGCCCCAGCATTTT	CASSQYSGDNQPQHF
TRBV6-5	-	TRBJ1-1	-	TGTGCCAGCAGGTCGACAGGACTGAACACTGAAGCTTTCTTT	CASRSTGLNTEAFF
TRBV5-1	-	TRBJ2-5	-	TGCGCCAGCAGGGAGGGATCGGGGAACCAAGAGACCCAGTACTTC	CASREGSGNQETQYF
TRBV19	-	TRBJ2-7	TRBD1	TGTGCCACTGCGAGCCGTGAGACAGGGGCCTTCTACGAGCAGTACTTC	CATASRETGAFYEQYF
TRBV5-4	-	TRBJ2-6	TRBD2	TGTGCCAGCAGCTTGGGACTAGCGGGGGTTTTTAGCTCTGGGGCCAACGTCCTGACTTTC	CASSLGLAGVFSSGANVLTF
TRBV5-1	-	TRBJ2-2	TRBD1	TGCGCCAGCAGCGTACAGGGGCCGGGCACCGGGGAGCTGTTTTTT	CASSVQGPGTGELFF
TRBV5-1	once	TRBJ2-7	TRBD1	TGCGCCAGCAGCTCCGCGGCGGGACAGGCTTACGAGCAGTACTTC	CASSSAAGQAYEQYF
TRBV12-3/TRBV12-4	-	TRBJ2-1	-	TGTGCCAGCAGCCCTGAGCCTTACAATGAGCAGTTCTTC	CASSPEPYNEQFF
TRBV5-1	few	TRBJ1-5	-	TGCGCCAGCAGCTTGGGGCGGCCGGATCAGCCCCAGCATTTT	CASSLGRPDQPQHF
TRBV29-1	-	TRBJ1-1	TRBD1	TGCAGCGTGGGTCGGACAGGTGAAGCTTTCTTT	CSVGRTGEAFF
TRBV10-3	-	TRBJ1-1	TRBD1	TGTGCCACCGACGAGACAGGGGGCGGAACTGAAGCTTTCTTT	CATDETGGGTEAFF
TRBV28	-	TRBJ2-3	-	TGTGCCAGCATTTCGACAGGCTTAAGCACAGATACGCAGTATTTT	CASISTGLSTDTQYF
TRBV7-2	-	TRBJ2-3	TRBD2	TGTGCCAGCAGCTTGACTAGCGGTTCTAGCACAGATACGCAGTATTTT	CASSLTSGSSTDTQYF
TRBV4-1	once	TRBJ2-1	TRBD1	TGCGCCAGCAGCCAAGAAGGGACAGGGAGCTCCTACAATGAGCAGTTCTTC	CASSQEGTGSSYNEQFF
TRBV5-1	-	TRBJ2-7	TRBD1	TGCGCCAGCAGCTTGGGGGGACAGGGGTACGCCGACGAGCAGTACTTC	CASSLGGQGYADEQYF
TRBV7-3	-	TRBJ2-2	TRBD1	TGTGCCAGCAGCTTTGGACAGGAACGGACCGGGGAGCTGTTTTTT	CASSFGQERTGELFF
TRBV19	-	TRBJ2-3	TRBD2	TGTGCCAGTAGCCCAGGGACTAGAGTAAAACCTAGCACAGATACGCAGTATTTT	CASSPGTRVKPSTDTQYF
TRBV18	-	TRBJ2-7	TRBD1	TGTGCCAGCTCACGAGACAGGGGCGGGTCCTACGAGCAGTACTTC	CASSRDRGGSYEQYF
TRBV30	once	TRBJ2-6	-	TGTGCCGTCCCGCGGTTCTCCGGGGCCAACGTCCTGACTTTC	CAVPRFSGANVLTF
TRBV20-1	-	TRBJ2-5	TRBD2	TGCAGTGCTAGTGCGGCTAGCGGGAGCCTACGGGGGGAGACCCAGTACTTC	CSASAASGSLRGETQYF
TRBV2	few	TRBJ1-6	-	TGTGCCAGCAGTGATAATAGGGGTTCGGATTCACCCCTCCACTTT	CASSDNRGSDSPLHF
TRBV19	-	TRBJ2-7	TRBD2	TGTGCCAGTAGATCCACTAGCGGGAGGGCCTACGAGCAGTACTTC	CASRSTSGRAYEQYF
TRBV14	-	TRBJ1-1	-	TGTGCCAGCAGCCCACACAGGGCCGTACCTTTCTTT	CASSPHRAVPFF
TRBV10-3	-	TRBJ1-5	TRBD1	TGTGCCATCAGGGGGACAGGGAAAGGTCAGCCCCAGCATTTT	CAIRGTGKGQPQHF
TRBV7-3	few	TRBJ2-6	-	TGTGCCAGCAGCGGACAGTTGGCTGGGGCCAACGTCCTGACTTTC	CASSGQLAGANVLTF
TRBV6-5	-	TRBJ2-7	TRBD1	TGTGCCAGCAGGGCGACAGGGAAAAGGGAGCAGTACTTC	CASRATGKREQYF
TRBV6-5	-	TRBJ2-7	-	TGTGCCAGCAGTTACTCGGACGGGGGCGAGCAGTACTTC	CASSYSDGGEQYF